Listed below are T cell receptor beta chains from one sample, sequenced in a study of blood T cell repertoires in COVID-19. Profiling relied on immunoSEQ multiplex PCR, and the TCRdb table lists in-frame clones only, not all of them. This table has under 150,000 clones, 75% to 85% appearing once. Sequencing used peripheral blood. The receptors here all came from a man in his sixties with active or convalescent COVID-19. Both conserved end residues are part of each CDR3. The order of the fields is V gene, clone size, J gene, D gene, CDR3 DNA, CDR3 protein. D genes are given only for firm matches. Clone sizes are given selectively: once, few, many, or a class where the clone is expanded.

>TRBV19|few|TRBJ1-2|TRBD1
TGTGCCAGTGGGATTCGACAGGGTCGGGATGGCTACACCTTC
CASGIRQGRDGYTF
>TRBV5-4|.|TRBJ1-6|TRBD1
TGTGCCAGCAGCCCGGGACAGGGGGCAAGCTCCTATAATTCACCCCTCCACTTT
CASSPGQGASSYNSPLHF
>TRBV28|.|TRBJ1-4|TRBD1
TGTGCCAGCAGTTTACCGGCCGTAGGACAGGGGAAAAAACTGTTTTTT
CASSLPAVGQGKKLFF
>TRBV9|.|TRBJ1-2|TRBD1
TGTGCCAGCAGCGTAGACAGGGGCTATGGCTACACCTTC
CASSVDRGYGYTF
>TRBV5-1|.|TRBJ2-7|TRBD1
TGCGCCAGCAGCCTGGACAGGGTCGAACTGTACGAGCAGTACTTC
CASSLDRVELYEQYF
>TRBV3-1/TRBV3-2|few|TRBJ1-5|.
TGTGCCAGCAGCCCGACACCGACGGGCAATCAGCCCCAGCATTTT
CASSPTPTGNQPQHF
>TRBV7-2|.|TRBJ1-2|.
TGTGCCAGCAGCTCGGACTTCTATGGCTACACCTTC
CASSSDFYGYTF
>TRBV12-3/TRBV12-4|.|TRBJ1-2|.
TGTGCCAGCAGTGGGGCTTATGGCTACACCTTC
CASSGAYGYTF
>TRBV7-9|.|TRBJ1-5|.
TGTGCCAGCGAAGAGGCCGGAGATCAGCCCCAGCATTTT
CASEEAGDQPQHF
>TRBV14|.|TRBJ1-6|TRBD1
TGTGCCAGCAGCCGCCGAGCAGGGACAGATATCTATTACGGTTCACCCCTCCACTTT
CASSRRAGTDIYYGSPLHF
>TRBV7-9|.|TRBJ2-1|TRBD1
TGTGCCAGCAGTGGACAGGGGGCGAATGAGCAGTTCTTC
CASSGQGANEQFF
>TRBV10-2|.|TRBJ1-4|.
TGCGCCAGCAGTCAAAACGGTGCAACTAATGAAAAACTGTTTTTT
CASSQNGATNEKLFF
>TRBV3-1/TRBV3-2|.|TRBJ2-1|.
TGTGCCAGCAGCCCCAGGTCCGATTGGCCCAATGAGCAGTTCTTC
CASSPRSDWPNEQFF
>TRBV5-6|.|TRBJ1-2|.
TGTGCCAGCAGCTTGGACAGTTCCTTCTATGGCTACACCTTC
CASSLDSSFYGYTF
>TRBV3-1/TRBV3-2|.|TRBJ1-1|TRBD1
TGTGCCAGCAGGTCAGGGGGCGCGAACACTGAAGCTTTCTTT
CASRSGGANTEAFF
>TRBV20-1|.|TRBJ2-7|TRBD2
TGCAGTGTTCTGCTGCAGGGACTAGCCATTTTC
CSVLLQGLAIF
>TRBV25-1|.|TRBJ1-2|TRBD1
TGTGCCAGCAGTGACCAAGGACAGGGGACGAACTATGGCTACACCTTC
CASSDQGQGTNYGYTF
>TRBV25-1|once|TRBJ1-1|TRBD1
TGTGCCAGCAGTGGACAGGGTGAAGCTTTCTTT
CASSGQGEAFF
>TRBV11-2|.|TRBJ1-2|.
TGTGCCAGCAGTGAACTAAACTATGGCTACACCTTC
CASSELNYGYTF
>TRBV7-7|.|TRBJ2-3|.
TGTGCCAGCAGCCCCCGACAGGGCACAGATACGCAGTATTTT
CASSPRQGTDTQYF
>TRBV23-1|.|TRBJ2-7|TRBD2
TGCGCCAGCAGTCCTCGGGAGGTCCTACCCCACGAGCAGTACTTC
CASSPREVLPHEQYF
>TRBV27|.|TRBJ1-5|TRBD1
TGTGCCAGCAGTTCCCTCGGGACAGCCTATAATCAGCCCCAGCATTTT
CASSSLGTAYNQPQHF
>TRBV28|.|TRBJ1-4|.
TGTGCCAGCAGTTTGGCTATGCCGGGACGGTTAGGACTAGGGGCTAATGAAAAACTGTTTTTT
CASSLAMPGRLGLGANEKLFF
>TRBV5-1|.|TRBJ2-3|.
TGCGCCAGCAGCTCAAGCCCTAGCACAGATACGCAGTATTTT
CASSSSPSTDTQYF
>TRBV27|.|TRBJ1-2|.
TGTGCCAGCAGTTTATCTTGGGCAGGCCTACAGAATGGCTACACCTTC
CASSLSWAGLQNGYTF
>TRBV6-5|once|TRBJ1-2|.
TGTGCCAGCAGAAGGCAGGCCAACTATGGCTACACCTTC
CASRRQANYGYTF